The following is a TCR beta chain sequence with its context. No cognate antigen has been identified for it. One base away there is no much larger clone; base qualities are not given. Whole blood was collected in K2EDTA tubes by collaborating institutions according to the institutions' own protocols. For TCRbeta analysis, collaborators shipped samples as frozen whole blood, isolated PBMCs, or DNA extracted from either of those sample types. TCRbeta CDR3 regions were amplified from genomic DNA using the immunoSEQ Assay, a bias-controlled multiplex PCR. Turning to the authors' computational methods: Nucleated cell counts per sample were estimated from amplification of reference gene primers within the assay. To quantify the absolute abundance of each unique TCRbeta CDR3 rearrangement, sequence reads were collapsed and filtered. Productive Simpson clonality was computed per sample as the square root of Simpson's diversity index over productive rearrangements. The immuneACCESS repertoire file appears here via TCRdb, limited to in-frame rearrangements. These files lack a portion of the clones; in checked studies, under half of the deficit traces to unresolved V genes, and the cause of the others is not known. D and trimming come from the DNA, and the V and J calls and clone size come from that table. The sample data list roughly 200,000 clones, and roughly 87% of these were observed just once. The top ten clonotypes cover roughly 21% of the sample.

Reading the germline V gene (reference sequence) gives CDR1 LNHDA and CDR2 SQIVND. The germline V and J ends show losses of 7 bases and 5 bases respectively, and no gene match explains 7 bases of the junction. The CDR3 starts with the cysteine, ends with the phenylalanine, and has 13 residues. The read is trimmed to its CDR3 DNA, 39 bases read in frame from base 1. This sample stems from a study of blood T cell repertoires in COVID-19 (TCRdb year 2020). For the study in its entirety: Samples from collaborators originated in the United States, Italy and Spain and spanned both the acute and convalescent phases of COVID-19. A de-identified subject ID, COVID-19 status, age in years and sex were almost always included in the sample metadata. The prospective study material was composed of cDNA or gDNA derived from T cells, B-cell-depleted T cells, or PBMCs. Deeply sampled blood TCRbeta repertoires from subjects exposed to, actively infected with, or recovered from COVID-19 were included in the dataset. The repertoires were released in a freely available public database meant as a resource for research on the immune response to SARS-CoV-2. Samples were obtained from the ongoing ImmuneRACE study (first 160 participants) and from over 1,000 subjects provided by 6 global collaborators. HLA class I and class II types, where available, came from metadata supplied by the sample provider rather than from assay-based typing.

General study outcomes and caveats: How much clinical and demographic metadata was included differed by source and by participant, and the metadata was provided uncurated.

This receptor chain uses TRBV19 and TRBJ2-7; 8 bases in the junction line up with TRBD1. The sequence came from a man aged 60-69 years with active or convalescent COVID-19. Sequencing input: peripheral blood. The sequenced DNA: TGTGCCAGTAAAGACAGGGGAGTCGACGAGCAGTACTTC. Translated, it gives CASKDRGVDEQYF.